These T cell receptor beta chains were read from a single sample in a study of blood T cell repertoires in COVID-19. Profiled with immunoSEQ multiplex PCR; TCRdb holds only in-frame clones, not every one. The table shows 130,000 to 150,000 clones, with more than 75% occurring only once. The sample was peripheral blood. These receptors all stem from a human donor in a cohort sampled during active COVID-19. Each CDR3 is given with its conserved first and last residue. Each record gives: clone size, D gene, V gene, J gene, CDR3 DNA, CDR3 protein. A D gene is named only where the DNA matches it firmly. Expanded clones get a size class; other rows say once, few or many, or leave the size out.

-	-	TRBV6-4	TRBJ1-1	TGTGCCAGCAGAGAAAAAGGGGAGGGGACTGAAGCTTTCTTT	CASREKGEGTEAFF
-	-	TRBV30	TRBJ1-6	TGTGCCTGGAGCGCTAGGATCTCACCCCTCCACTTT	CAWSARISPLHF
-	-	TRBV29-1	TRBJ2-1	TGCAGCGTTGAGGGGCATAACTACAATGAGCAGTTCTTC	CSVEGHNYNEQFF
-	-	TRBV3-1/TRBV3-2	TRBJ2-6	TGTGCCAGCAGCCAAGATCCGAACAGATACTCTGGGGCCAACGTCCTGACTTTC	CASSQDPNRYSGANVLTF
-	-	TRBV7-3	TRBJ2-1	TGTGCCAGCAGCTTAAACGGTGGGAGCGATGAGCAGTTCTTC	CASSLNGGSDEQFF
few	TRBD1	TRBV7-2	TRBJ1-1	TGTGCCAGCAGGCACGTGACCTCCGGGACAGGGGGAACTGAAGCTTTCTTT	CASRHVTSGTGGTEAFF
-	-	TRBV2	TRBJ2-3	TGTGCCAGCTTAGGGCTTAGGGGGACAGATACGCAGTATTTT	CASLGLRGTDTQYF
-	TRBD2	TRBV7-7	TRBJ2-2	TGTGCTAGCAGTTTTTTAGGGCCTAGGGAGCGGGAGATGGGCACCGGGGAGCTGTTTTTT	CASSFLGPREREMGTGELFF
-	-	TRBV5-1	TRBJ2-3	TGCGCCAGCAGCTTGGCGGCGGCCCCCACAGATACGCAGTATTTT	CASSLAAAPTDTQYF
once	TRBD1	TRBV4-1	TRBJ1-2	TGCGCCAGCAGCCAAGCTACAGGGGGCAGGATGTCCTGGGGCTACACCTTC	CASSQATGGRMSWGYTF
-	-	TRBV11-2	TRBJ1-2	TGTGCCAGCAGCTTAGTACAGGGTGGTTATGGCTACACCTTC	CASSLVQGGYGYTF
-	-	TRBV5-6	TRBJ1-6	TGTGCCAGCACCCACGTATGGGGGCGGAATTCACCCCTCCACTTT	CASTHVWGRNSPLHF
-	-	TRBV24-1	TRBJ1-1	TGTGCCACCAGTGACCGACAGCGCACTGAAGCTTTCTTT	CATSDRQRTEAFF
few	TRBD2	TRBV11-2	TRBJ2-7	TGTGCCAGCAGCGAGGGACTAGCGGGGGCCTACGAGCAGTACTTC	CASSEGLAGAYEQYF
-	TRBD1	TRBV6-6	TRBJ2-2	TGTGCCAGCAGTTATCCCGGGACAGGGAACACCGGGGAGCTGTTTTTT	CASSYPGTGNTGELFF
-	TRBD1	TRBV30	TRBJ1-5	TGTGCCTGGAGCGGCCTTGGTAGGGGGCGCAATCAGCCCCAGCATTTT	CAWSGLGRGRNQPQHF
-	TRBD1	TRBV27	TRBJ1-5	TGTGCCAGCAGTTTAGGGCAGGGGGCTGGTCAGCCCCAGCATTTT	CASSLGQGAGQPQHF
-	-	TRBV3-1/TRBV3-2	TRBJ1-5	TGTGCCAGCAGCCAAGCGGCACAGGGTATTAATCAGCCCCAGCATTTT	CASSQAAQGINQPQHF
-	-	TRBV27	TRBJ1-2	TGTGCCAGCAGTCCCAGGAGGGGGGGATATGGCTACACCTTC	CASSPRRGGYGYTF
-	TRBD1	TRBV6-4	TRBJ1-2	TGTGCCAGCAGTGACCGAACAGGGGCGGACAGTCATGGCTACACCTTC	CASSDRTGADSHGYTF
-	TRBD1	TRBV9	TRBJ1-2	TGTGCCAGCAGCGCCCACGACAGGGGGGGCTATGGCTACACCTTC	CASSAHDRGGYGYTF
-	-	TRBV21-1	TRBJ2-5	TGTGCCAGCAGGCCCTACCTCCAAGAGACCCAGTACTTC	CASRPYLQETQYF
-	-	TRBV15	TRBJ1-4	TGTGCCACCAGCAGAGATCTGGGAGGGGAACTGTTTTTT	CATSRDLGGELFF
once	-	TRBV7-2	TRBJ2-7	TGTGCCAGCAGCCCCCAGGTGGGGCCCTACGAGCAGTACTTC	CASSPQVGPYEQYF
-	-	TRBV13	TRBJ2-1	TGTGCCAGCAGCACCCCAGTGCTTTCTTACAATGAGCAGTTCTTC	CASSTPVLSYNEQFF
once	-	TRBV5-1	TRBJ1-3	TGCGCCAGCAGCCAATCGACGGGGAACTTTGGAAACACCATATATTTT	CASSQSTGNFGNTIYF